Sequencing of this TCR beta chain was carried out in a study of OX40 agonist ivuxolimab in advanced cancers. Study-wide background: Eligibility admitted prior anti-PD-1, anti-PD-L1 or anti-CTLA-4 therapy; roughly 39% had some. Regarding the study as a whole: The average count of expanded clones was higher among CD8+ T cells than among CD4+. Expansion of clones was among the lowest in partial responders at 0.1-3.0 mg/kg.

The assay was immunoSEQ multiplex PCR, and TCRdb's table has in-frame clones only and misses some. This table holds about 32,000 clones, approximately 91% found once. With regard to this clone: Its antigen remains unknown.

The CDR3 totals 15 residues. V lost 4 bases, J lost 1 base, and 11 bases lay in between. Germline CDR1 and CDR2: LGHNA and YNFKEQ. Sample: CD4+ or CD8+ T cells sorted from blood, taken in a trial of the OX40 agonist ivuxolimab. The TCR sequence derives from an adult with an advanced solid tumor such as melanoma, head and neck, liver or kidney cancer. The J gene is TRBJ1-5, the V gene TRBV4-2; D call uncertain. Here the CDR3 reads CASSLQSSSNQPQHF. The CDR3 region has the DNA TGTGCCAGCAGCCTACAGTCTTCCAGCAATCAGCCCCAGCATTTT.